This TCR beta chain derives from a study of blood T cell repertoires in COVID-19. On the study more broadly: Researchers got acute and convalescent COVID-19 samples from the United States, Italy and Spain. PBMCs, B-cell-depleted T cells, or T cells provided the cDNA or gDNA that made up the material.

Original handling: Amplification of reference gene primers was used by the study to estimate nucleated cell counts. TCRdb's table, derived via immunoSEQ multiplex PCR, lists solely in-frame clones and lacks some. V and J calls and clone size are as listed in that table; D and trimming were resolved from the DNA. The sample lists about 50,000 clones, approximately 90% occurring once. This CDR3 has 16 residues. The ends were cut back, 0 bases at V and 0 bases at J, with 8 bases in the middle. CDR1 and CDR2 from the germline V gene are LGHNA and YSLEER. Input material: peripheral blood. V is TRBV4-3 and J is TRBJ1-4; D remains unclear. The sequence was collected from a woman of 80 years or more with acute or convalescent COVID-19. CDR3 sequence reads: CASSQDPLTTNEKLFF. The CDR3 DNA is TGCGCCAGCAGCCAAGATCCTTTAACAACTAATGAAAAACTGTTTTTT.